This T cell receptor beta chain was sequenced in a study of ipilimumab plus nivolumab after autologous stem cell transplantation. In the study overall: A median of roughly eight nivolumab and roughly 5 ipilimumab doses were given. DLBCL patients had primary refractory or relapsed disease.

Patients got ipilimumab 1 mg/kg beginning 14 to 28 days post-transplant. Germline values: CDR1 LGHNA, CDR2 YSLEER. This CDR3 spans 16 amino acids. V was cut by 1 base and J by 0 bases, with 13 bases left in between. Data came from immunoSEQ multiplex PCR; TCRdb stores just in-frame clones and leaves some out. The sample has about 22,000 clones; over 65% are singletons. The source material was PBMCs, sampled in a trial of ipilimumab plus nivolumab as post-transplant consolidation. The genes are TRBV4-3 and TRBJ2-7, with D possibly called TRBD1 or TRBD2 (5 bases each). This clonotype was sampled from a male donor with diffuse large B-cell lymphoma. The chain's CDR3 is CASSQGWDGLSYEQYF. CDR3 coding DNA: TGCGCCAGCAGCCAAGGCTGGGACGGCCTCTCCTACGAGCAGTACTTC.